This T cell receptor (beta chain) stems from a study of CD8 T cells in ankylosing spondylitis. Quantitative 5'-RACE with molecular barcodes was used to make the TCR beta libraries. One entry per CDR3 protein results from TCRdb running MiXCR on the 5' RACE reads. The table records 24,000 or so distinct CDR3 sequences, under 15% of them present only once. The CDR3 sequence is 16 residues long. The ends were cut back, 5 bases at V and 0 bases at J, with 14 bases in the middle. Germline CDR1 and CDR2: MDHEN and SYDVKM. The sequencing input was blood. The sequence derives from a male donor with ankylosing spondylitis or in good health (not recorded which). The chain has TRBV28 and TRBJ2-1, with D possibly being TRBD2 (5 bases). CDR3 region: CASSALAASSYNEQFF. As DNA, the CDR3 is TGTGCCAGCAGTGCCCTAGCTGCCAGCTCCTACAATGAGCAGTTCTTC.